These T cell receptor beta chains were read from a single sample in a study of graft-versus-host responses after intestinal transplantation. Method: immunoSEQ multiplex PCR; TCRdb's copy keeps in-frame clones and lacks some. Of more than 65,000 clones detected, roughly 88% appear once; the ten largest clones hold 1.3%. These receptors have no identified antigens. The sequenced sample was unstimulated CD8+ T cells sorted from spleen or lymph node cells, obtained before intestinal transplant. All receptors come from a human donor who received an intestinal transplant. CDR3s include the opening cysteine and the closing phenylalanine or tryptophan. A D gene is named only where the DNA matches it firmly. Clone size appears in some rows only: once, few, many, or a class for an expanded clone.

J gene | clone size | D gene | V gene | CDR3 DNA | CDR3 protein
TRBJ2-7 | - | TRBD1 | TRBV2 | TGTGCCAGCACCAACGGGGCAGGGGGCTACGAGCAGTACTTC | CASTNGAGGYEQYF
TRBJ2-3 | - | - | TRBV5-4 | TGTGCCAGCAGATTGAGCGGATCTAGCACAGATACGCAGTATTTT | CASRLSGSSTDTQYF
TRBJ1-2 | - | TRBD1 | TRBV2 | TGTGCCAGCAGTTCGACAGGGGGCGTTCACGGCTATGGCTACACCTTC | CASSSTGGVHGYGYTF
TRBJ2-2 | - | TRBD2 | TRBV10-2 | TGCGCCAGCAGTGTGCCCTCTAGCGGGTCCACCGGGGAGCTGTTTTTT | CASSVPSSGSTGELFF
TRBJ2-5 | - | TRBD2 | TRBV4-1 | TGCGCCAGCAGCCAGGGACTAGCGACTCAAGAGACCCAGTACTTC | CASSQGLATQETQYF
TRBJ2-7 | - | - | TRBV2 | TGTGCCAGCAGTGACGGGTCCTACGAGCAGTACTTC | CASSDGSYEQYF
TRBJ1-1 | - | - | TRBV20-1 | TGCAGTGCTAGTGGAGAAATTGGAGCTTTCTTT | CSASGEIGAFF
TRBJ2-1 | - | TRBD1 | TRBV9 | TGTGCCAGCAGCCCCTGGGACAGCTACAATGAGCAGTTCTTC | CASSPWDSYNEQFF
TRBJ1-5 | - | - | TRBV13 | TGTGCCAGCAGCTTAACTGGCAATCAGCCCCAGCATTTT | CASSLTGNQPQHF
TRBJ2-7 | once | - | TRBV19 | TGTGCCAGTAGTATATCTTACAGCCCCTACGAGCAGTACTTC | CASSISYSPYEQYF
TRBJ2-6 | - | - | TRBV11-2 | TGTGCCAGCAGCCCCAAGGGGGGGGACCGTCAGGGGGGGGCCAACGTCCTGACTTTC | CASSPKGGDRQGGANVLTF
TRBJ2-7 | - | - | TRBV5-5 | TGTGCCAGCAGCTTCTCGGGAGACGAGCAGTACTTC | CASSFSGDEQYF
TRBJ2-7 | few | - | TRBV6-1 | TGTGCCAGCAGTATCCCACTCGTCTACGAGCAGTACTTC | CASSIPLVYEQYF
TRBJ2-1 | - | - | TRBV7-2 | TGTGCCAGCACCCCAGGGGGGTCCTACAATGAGCAGTTCTTC | CASTPGGSYNEQFF
TRBJ1-2 | once | - | TRBV6-5 | TGTGCCAGCAGTTACAGTGGGGGGTCCGGGGGCTACACCTTC | CASSYSGGSGGYTF
TRBJ2-4 | - | TRBD2 | TRBV29-1 | TGCAGCGCCATGGTGGCGGGGGAACTAGCCAAAAACATTCAGTACTTC | CSAMVAGELAKNIQYF
TRBJ1-3 | - | - | TRBV4-1 | TGCGCCAGCAGCCAAGGGGGTGGAGGGCCCTCTGGAAACACCATATATTTT | CASSQGGGGPSGNTIYF
TRBJ2-7 | - | - | TRBV5-4 | TGTGCCAGCAGCTTTTGGGACACGATGTACGAGCAGTACTTC | CASSFWDTMYEQYF
TRBJ2-1 | - | - | TRBV9 | TGTGCCAGCAGCGTAGAGAATAAGGGGGTCAGTTACAATGAGCAGTTCTTC | CASSVENKGVSYNEQFF
TRBJ1-4 | - | - | TRBV14 | TGTGCCAGCAGCCAAGTGAGGGGCAGGGGTGAAAAACTGTTTTTT | CASSQVRGRGEKLFF
TRBJ1-6 | - | TRBD1 | TRBV7-6 | TGTGCCAGCAGCCAATGGACAGGGGGATCCTATAATTCACCCCTCCACTTT | CASSQWTGGSYNSPLHF
TRBJ1-6 | - | - | TRBV19 | TGTGCCAGTAGTATCCGGCAGGCCTATAATTCACCCCTCCACTTT | CASSIRQAYNSPLHF
TRBJ2-5 | - | - | TRBV7-9 | TGTGCCAGCAGCTTAGATGCAGAAGAGACCCAGTACTTC | CASSLDAEETQYF
TRBJ2-1 | - | TRBD2 | TRBV15 | TGTGCCACCAGCAGAGAGGGGGGGGTCCTCGTCAATGAGCAGTTCTTC | CATSREGGVLVNEQFF
TRBJ1-2 | - | - | TRBV7-9 | TGTGCCAGCAGCTTAGTTGTCGGGGTTGGCTATGGCTACACCTTC | CASSLVVGVGYGYTF
TRBJ2-3 | - | TRBD2 | TRBV2 | TGTGCCACCTACCTGACTAGCGGGGGGCGCACAGATACGCAGTATTTT | CATYLTSGGRTDTQYF
TRBJ2-7 | - | - | TRBV4-1 | TGCGCCAGCAGCCAAGGTGCGGGAACCTACGAGCAGTACTTC | CASSQGAGTYEQYF
TRBJ1-1 | - | TRBD1 | TRBV5-1 | TGCGCCAGCAGCCGTAGACAGGGGACGTTCACTGAAGCTTTCTTT | CASSRRQGTFTEAFF
TRBJ1-1 | - | - | TRBV10-1 | TGCGCCAGCAGCACAAATATGAACACTGAAGCTTTCTTT | CASSTNMNTEAFF
TRBJ2-7 | - | - | TRBV27 | TGTGCCAGCAGTTTGGTTGCGGGTGTTGGGGGCGCATCCAACGAGCAGTACTTC | CASSLVAGVGGASNEQYF
TRBJ1-3 | - | - | TRBV2 | TGTGCCAGCAGTCTCACCCGGGGACTCGGCGGAAACACCATATATTTT | CASSLTRGLGGNTIYF
TRBJ2-3 | - | TRBD2 | TRBV5-4 | TGTGCCCTCGGGGCGGGGGTTTCAGATACGCAGTATTTT | CALGAGVSDTQYF
TRBJ2-3 | - | TRBD2 | TRBV13 | TGTGCCAGCACCCAGACTAGCGGGGTGATGGGCACAGATACGCAGTATTTT | CASTQTSGVMGTDTQYF